The 22 T cell receptor beta chains presented below share a single source sample, sequenced in a study of shared clonotypes between healthy human individuals. Sequenced by immunoSEQ multiplex PCR; TCRdb stores in-frame clones only, minus some. Of 1.6 million or so clones listed, approximately 98.5% are singletons. The source material was naive CD4+ T cells sorted from blood. Subset in this sample: CD45RA+ positively selected. Source of these receptors: a man aged 25-45 years in good health.

The J gene is TRBJ2-3, the V gene TRBV7-8; D might be TRBD2 (6 bases). Germline loops: CDR1 SGHVS, CDR2 FQNEAQ. The CDR3 runs to 13 residues. V lost 5 bases and J 2 bases, leaving 8 bases between the germline ends. The DNA of the CDR3 is TGTGCCAGCAGCCGGGGGACCACAGATACGCAGTATTTT. Translated, it gives CASSRGTTDTQYF. The complete variable domain, with remaining parts taken from reference TRBV7-8 and TRBJ2-3, reads GAGVSQSPRYKVAKRGQDVALRCDPISGHVSLFWYQQALGQGPEFLTYFQNEAQLDKSGLPSDRFFAERPEGSVSTLKIQRTQQEDSAVYLCASSRGTTDTQYFGPGTRLTVL.

This chain uses TRBV5-4 with TRBJ2-1; no reliable D call. The germline gives CDR1 SGHNT, CDR2 YYREEE (reference sequence). The CDR3 covers 15 residues. The ends were cut back, 4 bases at V and 7 bases at J, with 18 bases in the middle. The CDR3: CASSPQLPQENEQFF. The CDR3 coding sequence is TGTGCCAGCAGCCCCCAACTTCCCCAGGAAAATGAGCAGTTCTTC.

This CDR3 is CASSVQLNTEAFF. CDR3 nucleotide sequence: TGTGCCAGTTCGGTACAGCTGAACACTGAAGCTTTCTTT. This chain uses TRBV19 with TRBJ1-1, with D unclear. The CDR3 covers 13 residues. Germline assignment: CDR1 LNHDA and CDR2 SQIVND (reference sequence). With 8 bases removed from V and 0 bases from J, the gap between germline ends came to 10 bases.

The chain links TRBV5-6 to TRBJ1-5; D not resolved. The CDR3 is 14 residues long. Trimming stripped 2 bases from V and 0 bases from J, with 6 bases between. Germline CDR1 reads SGHDT; CDR2 reads YYEEEE. CDR3: CASSLYVSNQPQHF. In DNA, the CDR3 is TGTGCCAGCAGCTTATATGTTAGCAATCAGCCCCAGCATTTT.

This sequence joins TRBV7-3 and TRBJ2-2; 7 bases align to TRBD1. V was clipped by 4 bases and J by 4 bases; unmatched bases: 9. The CDR3 totals 16 residues. Germline assignment: CDR1 SGHTA and CDR2 FQGTGA. CDR3 DNA: TGTGCCAGCAGCTCCTCCGGGACAGCCTTCACCGGGGAGCTGTTTTTT. This gives the protein CASSSSGTAFTGELFF.

The CDR3 loop reads CASSEYFGTAKRPQNNEQFF. DNA for the CDR3: TGCGCCAGCAGCGAGTACTTCGGGACCGCGAAAAGGCCTCAAAACAATGAGCAGTTCTTC. V gene TRBV5-1 combines with J gene TRBJ2-1, with D perhaps matching TRBD1 or TRBD2 (5 bases each). The CDR3 spans 20 residues. Trimming pared 4 bases from V and 5 bases from J, leaving 31 bases between. CDR1 is SGHRS, CDR2 YFSETQ, per germline.

This chain links TRBV28 with TRBJ1-2, with TRBD1 identical over 8 bases. Per the germline V gene, CDR1 is MDHEN and CDR2 is SYDVKM. With 6 bases clipped from V and 8 bases from J, the junction kept 8 bases outside the gene matches. The CDR3 spans 13 residues. The CDR3 DNA sequence: TGTGCCAGCAGCTTGGACAGGGCAGGCGGCTACACCTTC. It codes for CASSLDRAGGYTF.

As to this clone: Distinct nucleotide sequences in the sample also encode this CDR3. The chain joins TRBV28 to TRBJ1-1; D remains ambiguous. This CDR3 comprises 13 residues. Trimming left V 2 bases short and J 0 bases short, with 4 bases between. The germline V gene has CDR1 MDHEN and CDR2 SYDVKM. DNA of the CDR3: TGTGCCAGCAGTTTAGTGCTGAACACTGAAGCTTTCTTT. Translation: CASSLVLNTEAFF.

V and J are TRBV6-5 and TRBJ1-4, with D possibly matching TRBD1 (6 bases). CDR1 MNHEY and CDR2 SVGAGI come from the germline V gene. The V end was cut by 10 bases, the J end by 9 bases, with 18 bases between. The CDR3 runs to 13 residues. CDR3 residues: CATRGGRGKKLFF. CDR3 coding DNA: TGTGCCACCCGGGGGGGGCGCGGTAAAAAACTGTTTTTT.

The gene calls are TRBV29-1 and TRBJ2-1; D possibly corresponds to TRBD2 (6 bases). CDR3 size: 14 residues. Per germline, CDR1 SQVTM and CDR2 ANQGSEA. The CDR3 DNA reads TGCAGTTGGGTGGCCAGCCGGGGGAAGTACGAGCAGTTCTTC. This codes for CSWVASRGKYEQFF.

The J gene is TRBJ2-1, the V gene TRBV18, with 8 bases aligning to TRBD1. Per germline, CDR1 KGHSH and CDR2 LQKENI. The CDR3 length is 15 residues. The V and J ends lost 2 bases and 4 bases, in that order; junction bases with no gene match: 4. In nucleotides, the CDR3 is TGTGCCAGCTCACCAAGGGGACAGGTGTACAATGAGCAGTTCTTC. This gives the protein CASSPRGQVYNEQFF.

This sequence joins TRBV29-1 and TRBJ1-2; maybe TRBD1 (6 bases). Trimming cost V 3 bases and J 7 bases, with 9 bases left between them. Germline V lookup: CDR1 SQVTM, CDR2 ANQGSEA. This CDR3 has 11 residues. As DNA, the CDR3 is TGCAGCGTTGAGGGGGGGCTTGGCTACACCTTC. It specifies CSVEGGLGYTF. Full variable domain (outside the CDR3, taken from reference TRBV29-1 and TRBJ1-2): SAVISQKPSRDICQRGTSLTIQCQVDSQVTMMFWYRQQPGQSLTLIATANQGSEATYESGFVIDKFPISRPNLTFSTLTVSNMSPEDSSIYLCSVEGGLGYTFGSGTRLTVV.

The V and J genes are TRBV6-5 and TRBJ2-7; 10 bases are shared with TRBD1. CDR1 and CDR2 from the germline V gene are MNHEY and SVGAGI. J lost 2 bases, V lost 6 bases, and 7 bases had no gene match. The CDR3 has 15 amino acids. CDR3 amino acids: CASRLGDRGTYEQYF. CDR3 bases: TGTGCCAGCAGGCTAGGGGACAGGGGAACCTACGAGCAGTACTTC.

The chain has TRBV5-4 and TRBJ2-3; D is unclear. The CDR3 runs to 13 residues. V lost 5 bases and J lost 0, with 7 bases in between. Per the germline V gene, CDR1 is SGHNT and CDR2 is YYREEE (reference sequence). CDR3 in DNA: TGTGCCAGCAGACATGACAGCACAGATACGCAGTATTTT. It codes for CASRHDSTDTQYF.

This rearrangement joins TRBV4-1 to TRBJ1-5; TRBD1 is a possible D gene (5 bases). Germline lookup yields CDR1 MGHRA and CDR2 YSYEKL. Trimming took off 0 bases at V and 5 bases at J, with 11 bases between the two ends. The CDR3 has 15 residues. CDR3 nucleotide sequence: TGCGCCAGCAGCCAAGAGGTGTCCAGGGATCAGCCCCAGCATTTT. Translation gives CASSQEVSRDQPQHF.

The chain combines TRBV6-5 with TRBJ1-5; D not resolved. Trimming took off 8 bases at V and 0 bases at J, with 14 bases between the two ends. Looked up from germline, CDR1 is MNHEY and CDR2 is SVGAGI. The CDR3 length is 15 residues. Here the CDR3 reads CASARARTSNQPQHF. As DNA, the CDR3 is TGTGCCAGCGCCCGGGCCCGAACTAGCAATCAGCCCCAGCATTTT.

CDR3 sequence: CASRFLGTDNGYTF. The CDR3 DNA reads as TGTGCCAGCAGGTTTTTAGGGACAGATAATGGCTACACCTTC. The chain combines TRBV2 with TRBJ1-2; TRBD1 agrees at 7 bases. Germline V gene data show CDR1 as SNHLY and CDR2 as FYNNEI. The CDR3 is 14 amino acids. V trimming: 6 bases; J trimming: 6 bases; junction bases outside the gene matches: 10.

The CDR3 nucleotides read TGCAGCGTTGGGGGGCCGGGACAGCAGAAATGGGCTGGGGCCAACGTCCTGACTTTC. Amino acid sequence: CSVGGPGQQKWAGANVLTF. The V call is TRBV29-1, the J call TRBJ2-6; 7 bases fit TRBD1. This CDR3 region has 19 residues. Per the germline V gene, CDR1 is SQVTM and CDR2 is ANQGSEA. V lost 4 bases to trimming and J lost 2 bases; unmatched junction nucleotides: 17.

This chain connects TRBV11-2 to TRBJ2-5, with D unclear. This CDR3 is 11 amino acids long. V gave up 5 bases and J gave up 3 bases, with 4 bases separating them. CDR1 is SGHAT, CDR2 FQNNGV, per germline. In DNA, the CDR3 is TGTGCCAGCAGCCAGGAAGAGACCCAGTACTTC. Translation: CASSQEETQYF.

V gene TRBV28 combines with J gene TRBJ2-1, with TRBD2 matching 9 bases. The trim removed 4 bases at V and 4 bases at J, leaving 2 bases unmatched. The germline V gene has CDR1 MDHEN and CDR2 SYDVKM. This CDR3 is built from 14 residues. CDR3 region: CASSSSGEYNEQFF. DNA of the CDR3: TGTGCCAGCAGTTCTAGCGGGGAATACAATGAGCAGTTCTTC.

The chain links TRBV9 to TRBJ1-2; 7 bases fit TRBD1. CDR3 length equals 15 residues. V was pared by 4 bases and J by 4 bases, with 10 bases of the junction left unmatched. Germline CDR1 reads SGDLS; CDR2 reads YYNGEE. DNA of the CDR3: TGTGCCAGCAGCCAAACCCGGACAGGTTTCTATGGCTACACCTTC. It translates to CASSQTRTGFYGYTF. Together with reference TRBV9 and TRBJ1-2, the CDR3 gives the full variable domain: DSGVTQTPKHLITATGQRVTLRCSPRSGDLSVYWYQQSLDQGLQFLIQYYNGEERAKGNILERFSAQQFPDLHSELNLSSLELGDSALYFCASSQTRTGFYGYTFGSGTRLTVV.

This chain uses TRBV11-1 with TRBJ2-7; 8 bases are shared with TRBD2. The CDR3 covers 17 residues. Looked up from germline, CDR1 is SGHAT and CDR2 is FQDESV (reference sequence). V was pared by 5 bases and J by 4 bases, with 16 bases of the junction left unmatched. The CDR3 DNA follows: TGTGCCAGCAGCCAGGGAGTGGGGCGGGGGGCCAGTTACGAGCAGTACTTC. Protein sequence: CASSQGVGRGASYEQYF. The variable domain in full, with the rest retrieved from reference TRBV11-1 and TRBJ2-7, is EAEVAQSPRYKITEKSQAVAFWCDPISGHATLYWYRQILGQGPELLVQFQDESVVDDSQLPKDRFSAERLKGVDSTLKIQPAELGDSAMYLCASSQGVGRGASYEQYFGPGTRLTVT.